Within the sample, the clone carrying this T cell receptor beta chain is medium-sized (0.01 to 0.1%). This specimen comes from a study of tumor-infiltrating lymphocytes in oesophageal squamous cell carcinoma. Looked up from germline, CDR1 is MNHNS and CDR2 is SASEGT. The CDR3 runs to 14 residues. V lost 5 bases to trimming and J lost 2 bases; unmatched junction nucleotides: 5. TCRdb analysed the PCR reads with MiXCR anew, one entry per CDR3 protein. The table lists about 13,000 distinct CDR3 sequences, roughly half of them singletons. The V call is TRBV6-1, the J call TRBJ2-5; 7 positions match TRBD1. The receptor was isolated from a female donor with esophageal squamous cell carcinoma. Material: blood. The CDR3 region is CASSPGQRQETQYF. As DNA, the CDR3 is TGTGCCAGCAGTCCGGGACAGCGGCAAGAGACCCAGTACTTC.